These 9 T cell receptor beta chains share one sample of origin, sequenced in a study of blood T cell dynamics during melanoma immunotherapy. Study observations and caveats: Cell-free DNA CDR3 sequences most resembled the immune-effector CD8+ subset, which was also most clonal.

Time point defined: week 3, after first cycle of checkpoint inhibitor. Memory T cells counted as immune-effector cells when CD3+ CD4- CD8+ CD45RA- CD45RO-high CD27- CCR7-. These TCRs' antigens remain unknown. The table came from immunoSEQ multiplex PCR; TCRdb's copy has only in-frame clones and leaves some out. The sample has some 2,000 clones; 76% are singletons. Sample: CD8+ T cells from blood, taken from a patient treated with checkpoint blockade. Source of these receptors: a human donor with melanoma.

This chain connects TRBV19 to TRBJ2-1; D tentatively fits TRBD1 or TRBD2 (5 bases each). Germline values: CDR1 LNHDA, CDR2 SQIVND (reference sequence). The CDR3 consists of 14 residues. V shed 4 bases and J shed 0 bases, with 7 bases lying between them. The CDR3 loop is CASSTGSSYNEQFF. Here the CDR3 DNA reads TGTGCCAGTAGTACAGGGAGCTCCTACAATGAGCAGTTCTTC. The entire variable domain, with the rest obtained from reference TRBV19 and TRBJ2-1, is as follows: DGGITQSPKYLFRKEGQNVTLSCEQNLNHDAMYWYRQDPGQGLRLIYYSQIVNDFQKGDIAEGYSVSREKKESFPLTVTSAQKNPTAFYLCASSTGSSYNEQFFGPGTRLTVL.

The chain combines TRBV18 with TRBJ2-5; D perhaps matches TRBD2 (5 bases). CDR3 length equals 15 residues. The V and J ends lost 3 bases and 5 bases respectively, with 16 bases between them. CDR1 and CDR2 from the germline V gene are KGHSH and LQKENI. The CDR3 is CASSPKRQPGETQYF. In nucleotides, the CDR3 is TGTGCCAGCTCACCGAAACGGCAGCCGGGGGAGACCCAGTACTTC.

CDR3 sequence (DNA): TGTGCCAGCAGCTTTCCGGGGGGCACTGAAGCTTTCTTT. Translation gives CASSFPGGTEAFF. This sequence joins TRBV7-9 and TRBJ1-1; TRBD1 is a possible D gene (5 bases). Germline values: CDR1 SEHNR, CDR2 FQNEAQ (reference sequence). The CDR3 is 13 amino acids. Trimming removed 3 bases at V and 4 bases at J, with 9 bases between.

The chain combines TRBV28 with TRBJ1-1; no clear D gene. Trimming took 6 bases from V and 6 from J, leaving 17 bases between them. The CDR3 is 14 amino acids. CDR1 and CDR2 from the germline V gene are MDHEN and SYDVKM. CDR3: CASRKTRAISEAFF. CDR3 DNA sequence: TGTGCCAGCAGAAAAACCCGGGCAATCTCTGAAGCTTTCTTT.

This clone has only one observation. CDR3 bases: TGCGCCAGCAGCCAAGCACAGTTAACAGATACGCAGTATTTT. This translates into CASSQAQLTDTQYF. J is TRBJ2-3 and V is TRBV4-3, with D unclear. The CDR3 extends over 14 amino acids. Between the trimmed V and J ends, which lost 1 base and 3 bases, there was a span of 8 bases. Germline V CDR1 and CDR2: LGHNA, YSLEER.

The chain combines TRBV6-5 with TRBJ1-2; D is perhaps TRBD1 (6 bases). CDR1 is MNHEY and CDR2 is SVGAGI in the germline V gene. The CDR3 is 15 amino acids. The germline V and J ends were trimmed by 2 bases and 6 bases, with 16 bases remaining between them. The CDR3 sequence is CASSYGSGQGHGYTF. The CDR3, as DNA: TGTGCCAGCAGTTACGGCAGCGGGCAGGGGCATGGCTACACCTTC.

The DNA of the CDR3 is TGCGCCAGCAGCCAAACAGTCTCCTACGAGCAGTACTTC. It yields the protein CASSQTVSYEQYF. This chain joins TRBV4-3 and TRBJ2-7; no clear D gene. Trimming removed 2 bases at V and 0 bases at J, with 5 bases between. CDR1 and CDR2 from the germline V gene are LGHNA and YSLEER. The CDR3 length is 13 residues.

This chain uses TRBV6-6 with TRBJ1-1; 7 nucleotides agree with TRBD1. Per the germline V gene, CDR1 is MNHNY and CDR2 is SVGAGI (reference sequence). Unmatched junction bases numbered 2, after V lost 0 bases and J lost 1 base. This CDR3 region has 15 residues. In DNA, the CDR3 is TGTGCCAGCAGTTACTCAGGGGGCAGGAACACTGAAGCTTTCTTT. Protein: CASSYSGGRNTEAFF.

The chain joins TRBV7-9 to TRBJ2-3; 10 nucleotides match TRBD2. Germline V gene sequence: CDR1 SEHNR, CDR2 FQNEAQ (reference sequence). With V trimmed by 1 base and J by 2 bases, 3 bases remained unmatched. CDR3 length equals 16 residues. CDR3 residues: CASSLELAGATDTQYF. CDR3 bases: TGTGCCAGCAGCTTAGAGCTAGCGGGAGCCACAGATACGCAGTATTTT. Full variable domain (missing parts from reference TRBV7-9 and TRBJ2-3): DTGVSQNPRHKITKRGQNVTFRCDPISEHNRLYWYRQTLGQGPEFLTYFQNEAQLEKSRLLSDRFSAERPKGSFSTLEIQRTEQGDSAMYLCASSLELAGATDTQYFGPGTRLTVL.